This record concerns one T cell receptor (beta chain) sequence. Its matching antigen is unknown. This record comes from a study of shared clonotypes between healthy human individuals. Study results and caveats: Four donors shared roughly 5% of their naive CD4 clonotypes.

It was at deep level that the assay was run. The assay was immunoSEQ multiplex PCR, and TCRdb's table has in-frame clones only and misses some. This table holds roughly 2.2 million clones, approximately 93% found once. The germline gives CDR1 SGHRS, CDR2 YFSETQ. The CDR3 runs 16 residues. J lost 4 bases, V lost 0 bases, and 7 bases had no gene match. CD4+ cells yielded CD45RA+ naive and CD45RA-negative memory subsets. The source material was naive CD4+ T cells from PBMCs. Subset: CD45RA+ positively selected. The chain is built from TRBV5-1 and TRBJ2-3; 8 bases line up with TRBD2. The clonotype comes from a man between 18 and 29 years old in good health. Some clones in this sample may be carry-over from other donors' samples. The CDR3 DNA follows: TGCGCCAGCAGCTTGGGTCGTCTAGCGGGCGCAGATACGCAGTATTTT. It translates to CASSLGRLAGADTQYF.